This passage covers 8 T cell receptor beta chains from one sample sequenced in a study of cytomegalovirus exposure and HLA in healthy donors. PCR was performed using 60 Vbeta and 13 Jbeta primers. Profiled with immunoSEQ multiplex PCR; TCRdb holds only in-frame clones, not every one. The top ten clones hold over 13% of a sample with under 200,000 clones, roughly 79% of them seen once. Material: PBMCs. The origin of the receptors is a man in his fifties or sixties in good health and CMV-seropositive.

The chain couples TRBV7-2 to TRBJ2-1; a weak D match, TRBD1 (6 bases). This CDR3 comprises 13 residues. Trimming cost V 4 bases and J 7 bases, with 11 bases left between them. Per germline, CDR1 SGHTA and CDR2 FQGNSA. This chain's CDR3 is CASSSPGTNEQFF. The CDR3 coding sequence is TGTGCCAGCAGCTCCCCAGGGACAAATGAGCAGTTCTTC.

V and J are TRBV7-9 and TRBJ1-4; D is undetermined. Germline loops: CDR1 SEHNR, CDR2 FQNEAQ (reference sequence). Trimming left V 7 bases short and J 0 bases short, with 12 bases between. The length of the CDR3 is 15 residues. The CDR3 is CASTFFRATNEKLFF. The CDR3 region has the DNA TGTGCCAGCACCTTCTTCCGCGCAACTAATGAAAAACTGTTTTTT.

The chain employs TRBV7-9 and TRBJ2-7, with TRBD1 matching 7 bases. Trimming at V came to 5 bases and at J to 5 bases, leaving 3 bases not matched to a gene. The CDR3 has 12 amino acids. CDR1 is SEHNR and CDR2 is FQNEAQ in the germline V gene (reference sequence). The CDR3 region has the DNA TGTGCCAGCAGCCAAGGGACAGACGAGCAGTACTTC. This sequence encodes CASSQGTDEQYF.

The chain carries TRBV5-1 and TRBJ2-2; 9 positions agree with TRBD1. CDR1 is SGHRS and CDR2 is YFSETQ in the germline V gene. The CDR3 spans 16 residues. The J segment lost 3 bases and the V segment lost 4 bases, leaving 7 bases of the junction unmatched. The CDR3 spells CASSPIRTGDTGELFF. The CDR3 DNA follows: TGCGCCAGCAGCCCGATTCGGACAGGGGACACCGGGGAGCTGTTTTTT.

V and J are TRBV9 and TRBJ1-2, with TRBD1 identical over 8 bases. The ends lost 3 bases at V and 7 bases at J; junction bases unmatched: 14. The CDR3 contains 16 residues. Germline V gene lookup returns CDR1 SGDLS and CDR2 YYNGEE. The CDR3 region has the DNA TGTGCCAGCAGCGAGGAGTCCGGACAGGGAATCTGTGGCTACACCTTC. This codes for CASSEESGQGICGYTF.

The chain uses TRBV7-2 and TRBJ2-7; maybe TRBD1 (5 bases). Germline loops: CDR1 SGHTA, CDR2 FQGNSA. Trimming shortened V by 5 bases and J by 3 bases, and 17 bases separated the two germline ends. This CDR3 is 15 amino acids long. As DNA, the CDR3 is TGTGCCAGCAGCCAATTCCAGGGTATTAACTACGAGCAGTACTTC. Translating gives CASSQFQGINYEQYF.

The CDR3 DNA sequence: TGTGCCAGCAGGGGGGAGGACTTCATGAACACTGAAGCTTTCTTT. As protein: CASRGEDFMNTEAFF. The genes are TRBV2 and TRBJ1-1, with a weak D call TRBD1 (5 bases). The germline CDR1 and CDR2 sequences are SNHLY and FYNNEI. Trimming removed 6 bases from V and 0 bases from J, with 14 bases in between. The CDR3 spans 15 residues.

The chain combines TRBV4-2 with TRBJ2-2; D remains ambiguous. Trimming left V 0 bases short and J 6 bases short, with 8 bases between. From germline, CDR1 is LGHNA and CDR2 YNFKEQ. The CDR3 contains 14 residues. The CDR3 sequence is CASSQDSVSGELFF. CDR3 in DNA: TGTGCCAGCAGCCAAGATAGTGTGTCCGGGGAGCTGTTTTTT.